This T cell receptor beta chain was sequenced for a study of CXCR3-negative and CXCR3-positive naive CD8 T cells. General study results and limits: Comparably high diversity was seen in both naive subsets, and much lower diversity in memory CD8+ cells. Whereas memory cells differed, naive CXCR3-negative and CXCR3-positive cells shared similar TRBV-TRBJ usage.

On this clonotype itself: The antigen remains undetermined.

The CDR3 loop spans 15 amino acids. CDR1 MNHEY and CDR2 SVGEGT come from the germline V gene. Each TRB cDNA library was prepared by 5' RACE (with UMI labels). TCRdb reworked the 5' RACE reads into one entry per CDR3 protein, no DNA. The sample holds approximately 52,000 distinct CDR3 sequences. The chain uses TRBV6-2 or TRBV6-3 and TRBJ2-1; TCRdb reports TRBD2, a call that lacks DNA to check it against. The TCR sequence derives from a human donor in good health. Some clones in this sample may be carry-over from other donors' samples. Source material: memory CD8+ T cells from blood. The CDR3 loop reads CASSYQSAFSNEQFF.